Described below is a single T cell receptor beta chain sequence and its context. What it recognizes is unknown. This sample was included in a study of CD8+ T cells in alopecia areata. Broader study findings: Clonality in lesional scalp, especially alopecia totalis/universalis, exceeded that of normal scalp.

TCR sequencing used cDNA made by reverse transcription of extracted RNA. Only in-frame clones appear in the TCRdb table, and some are missing; sequencing was by immunoSEQ multiplex PCR. Of 110,000 to 150,000 clones in the sample, 62% were seen once. The V and J ends lost 4 bases and 4 bases respectively, with 6 bases between them. The germline CDR1 and CDR2 sequences are MGHRA and YSYEKL. The CDR3 runs 12 residues. The TCR was taken from a human donor in good health. J is TRBJ2-3 and V is TRBV4-1; D unclear. Sequenced input: CD8+ T cells sorted from blood. CDR3 in amino acids: CASSPGPDTQYF. The CDR3 DNA reads TGCGCCAGCAGCCCCGGGCCAGATACGCAGTATTTT.